The 26 T cell receptor beta chains below all came from one sample that was sequenced in a study of T cell responses to AZD1222 COVID-19 vaccine. TCRdb's copy holds only in-frame clones and misses some; the assay was immunoSEQ multiplex PCR. The top ten hold 1.7% of the sample, which has around 130,000 clones, approximately 90% seen once. The source was peripheral blood, collected on day 0 of AZD1222 vaccination. These receptors were taken from an adult in good health.

V usage is TRBV9 and J usage is TRBJ2-2, with D uncertain. Germline V gives CDR1 SGDLS, CDR2 YYNGEE. Deletions cut 0 bases from V and 0 bases from J, with 6 bases between. There are 15 residues in the CDR3. The DNA of the CDR3 is TGTGCCAGCAGCGTAGGGACGGCGAACACCGGGGAGCTGTTTTTT. It specifies CASSVGTANTGELFF.

This clone appeared a single time. The chain couples TRBV5-1 to TRBJ1-1; 9 bases are a match to TRBD1. J lost 1 base, V lost 4 bases, and 11 bases had no gene match. In germline, CDR1 is SGHRS, CDR2 YFSETQ. The CDR3 runs to 17 residues. The CDR3 sequence is CASSEQGARAPNTEAFF. The CDR3, as DNA: TGCGCCAGCAGCGAACAGGGGGCGCGAGCCCCGAACACTGAAGCTTTCTTT.

The V and J genes are TRBV3-1 (or the pseudogene TRBV3-2) and TRBJ2-5, with no clear D. There are 12 residues in the CDR3. In germline, CDR1 is LGHDT, CDR2 YNNKEL (reference sequence). The ends were cut back, 6 bases at V and 4 bases at J, with 9 bases in the middle. CDR3 loop: CASSLNRETQYF. DNA for the CDR3: TGTGCCAGCAGTCTAAATCGAGAGACCCAGTACTTC.

The V gene is TRBV30, the J gene TRBJ1-1; D uncertain. V was cut by 0 bases and J by 4 bases, with 9 bases left in between. Per the germline V gene, CDR1 is GTSNPN and CDR2 is SVGIG (reference sequence). This CDR3 has 13 amino acids. Written as DNA, the CDR3 is TGTGCCTGGAGTGTACTTGGGTCCACTGAAGCTTTCTTT. Protein: CAWSVLGSTEAFF.

This chain links TRBV11-2 with TRBJ2-2; D gene uncertain. The ends were cut back, 2 bases at V and 3 bases at J, with 7 bases in the middle. Germline-derived CDR1 and CDR2 are SGHAT and FQNNGV. The CDR3 has 14 amino acids. The CDR3 region has the DNA TGTGCCAGCAGCTTAATCTGGGACACCGGGGAGCTGTTTTTT. This encodes CASSLIWDTGELFF.

The sample holds a few counts of this clone. The V call is TRBV18, the J call TRBJ1-1, with 9 bases aligning to TRBD1. The CDR3 has 13 residues. J gave up 5 bases and V 6 bases, and 4 bases lay outside the gene matches. The germline V gene encodes CDR1 KGHSH and CDR2 LQKENI. The CDR3 spells CASSTTGGTEAFF. The CDR3 coding sequence is TGTGCCAGCTCTACGACAGGGGGGACTGAAGCTTTCTTT. The complete variable domain, with remaining parts taken from reference TRBV18 and TRBJ1-1, reads NAGVMQNPRHLVRRRGQEARLRCSPMKGHSHVYWYRQLPEEGLKFMVYLQKENIIDESGMPKERFSAEFPKEGPSILRIQQVVRGDSAAYFCASSTTGGTEAFFGQGTRLTVV.

About this clone: Other nucleotide sequences from this sample produce the same CDR3. V and J are TRBV15 and TRBJ1-1; D uncertain. Germline V gene lookup returns CDR1 LNHNV and CDR2 YYDKDF (reference sequence). Between the trimmed V and J ends, which lost 0 bases and 0 bases, there was a span of 5 bases. The CDR3 has 14 residues. The CDR3 is CATSRDRVNTEAFF. As DNA, the CDR3 is TGTGCCACCAGCAGAGATAGGGTGAACACTGAAGCTTTCTTT.

The chain employs TRBV5-4 and TRBJ1-4; maybe TRBD1 (6 bases). The ends were cut back, 4 bases at V and 0 bases at J, with 13 bases in the middle. CDR1 is SGHNT and CDR2 is YYREEE in the germline V gene (reference sequence). The CDR3 has 16 amino acids. CDR3 loop: CASSLGGASTNEKLFF. CDR3 bases: TGTGCCAGCAGCCTTGGGGGGGCGTCAACTAATGAAAAACTGTTTTTT. Complete variable domain (other parts from reference TRBV5-4 and TRBJ1-4): ETGVTQSPTHLIKTRGQQVTLRCSSQSGHNTVSWYQQALGQGPQFIFQYYREEENGRGNFPPRFSGLQFPNYSSELNVNALELDDSALYLCASSLGGASTNEKLFFGSGTQLSVL.

CDR3 coding DNA: TGTGCCAGCAGCCCCGGGACAGGGGTTGAGACCCAGTACTTC. It is translated as CASSPGTGVETQYF. J is TRBJ2-5 and V is TRBV2, with 10 bases fitting TRBD1. V shed 6 bases, J shed 5 bases, and the junction held 6 bases outside the gene matches. CDR1 and CDR2 (germline): SNHLY, FYNNEI. The CDR3 spans 14 residues.

This chain uses TRBV9 with TRBJ2-5, with a weak D call TRBD2 (5 bases). Germline V gene data show CDR1 as SGDLS and CDR2 as YYNGEE. Trimming took off 0 bases at V and 2 bases at J, with 11 bases between the two ends. The CDR3 totals 15 residues. As DNA, the CDR3 is TGTGCCAGCAGCGTAGGGGGAGTGTGGCAAGAGACCCAGTACTTC. Encoded protein: CASSVGGVWQETQYF.

The rearrangement links TRBV7-9 to TRBJ2-3, with TRBD2 matching over 8 bases. The germline V gene has CDR1 SEHNR and CDR2 FQNEAQ (reference sequence). This CDR3 comprises 17 residues. V dropped 1 base and J dropped 6; count of bases not matched to a gene: 12. The DNA for the CDR3 is TGTGCCAGCAGCTTAGGGAGTGATAGCGGGGCCTTGGATACGCAGTATTTT. It translates to CASSLGSDSGALDTQYF.

V usage is TRBV7-9 and J usage is TRBJ1-5, with no clear D. The CDR3 runs 15 residues. Looked up from germline, CDR1 is SEHNR and CDR2 is FQNEAQ (reference sequence). V was shortened by 4 bases and J by 7 bases, with 17 bases between the two germline ends. CDR3 nucleotide sequence: TGTGCCAGCAGCTCGCAATGGGCCCCTGGCCAGCCCCAGCATTTT. Encoded protein: CASSSQWAPGQPQHF. The full variable domain, rest sourced from reference TRBV7-9 and TRBJ1-5, is DTGVSQNPRHKITKRGQNVTFRCDPISEHNRLYWYRQTLGQGPEFLTYFQNEAQLEKSRLLSDRFSAERPKGSFSTLEIQRTEQGDSAMYLCASSSQWAPGQPQHFGDGTRLSIL.

The V gene is TRBV5-5, the J gene TRBJ1-5, with D unclear. CDR3 length: 14 amino acids. V gave up 5 bases and J gave up 6 bases, with 15 bases separating them. Germline-derived CDR1 and CDR2 are SGHKS and YYEKEE (reference sequence). In DNA, the CDR3 is TGTGCCAGCAGACCCTCCGGGGTGGGTCAGCCCCAGCATTTT. Its protein product is CASRPSGVGQPQHF.

The J gene is TRBJ2-6, the V gene TRBV5-4; 7 bases align to TRBD2. V trimming: 0 bases; J trimming: 2 bases; junction bases outside the gene matches: 2. Germline V lookup: CDR1 SGHNT, CDR2 YYREEE (reference sequence). This CDR3 is 16 amino acids long. CDR3 sequence: CASSLGRGAGANVLTF. Here the CDR3 DNA reads TGTGCCAGCAGCTTGGGACGGGGGGCTGGGGCCAACGTCCTGACTTTC.

This rearrangement joins TRBV14 to TRBJ2-7; D possibly matches TRBD1 or TRBD2 (5 bases each). Trimming removed 1 base at V and 6 bases at J, with 10 bases between. The germline CDR1 and CDR2 sequences are SGHDN and FVKESK. The CDR3 has 13 residues. The CDR3 reads CASSQGMGTEQYF. CDR3 bases: TGTGCCAGCAGCCAAGGAATGGGGACCGAGCAGTACTTC.

The chain combines TRBV11-3 with TRBJ1-2; D possibly corresponds to TRBD1 (5 bases). Per the germline V gene, CDR1 is SGHNT and CDR2 is YENEEA. V was cut by 5 bases and J by 5 bases, with 21 bases left in between. The CDR3 totals 16 residues. CDR3 amino acids: CASSGAVPNQTYGYTF. In DNA, the CDR3 is TGTGCCAGCAGCGGGGCAGTGCCCAACCAAACTTATGGCTACACCTTC.

The gene calls are TRBV28 and TRBJ2-2; 9 bases line up with TRBD1. Looked up from germline, CDR1 is MDHEN and CDR2 is SYDVKM. The CDR3 contains 15 residues. V shed 5 bases, J shed 5 bases, and the junction held 6 bases outside the gene matches. CDR3 nucleotide sequence: TGTGCCAGCAGTCCTCCGGGACAGGGAACCGGGGAGCTGTTTTTT. Its translation: CASSPPGQGTGELFF.

The chain employs TRBV3-1 (or the pseudogene TRBV3-2) and TRBJ1-2, with a weak D call TRBD1 (6 bases). This CDR3 has 16 amino acids. CDR1 and CDR2 from the germline V gene are LGHDT and YNNKEL (reference sequence). The V end lost 0 bases, the J end lost 4 bases, and 15 bases lay between the germline ends. DNA for the CDR3: TGTGCCAGCAGCCAAGATAGGGGGGCAGGCGCCTATGGCTACACCTTC. The encoded protein is CASSQDRGAGAYGYTF.

J is TRBJ1-1 and V is TRBV6-5; 9 nucleotides agree with TRBD1. Germline V gives CDR1 MNHEY, CDR2 SVGAGI. This CDR3 has 15 amino acids. V was clipped by 7 bases and J by 7 bases; unmatched bases: 13. CDR3 residues: CASNKRTGEYGEAFF. DNA of the CDR3: TGTGCCAGCAATAAGCGGACAGGGGAATATGGTGAAGCTTTCTTT.

The chain combines TRBV2 with TRBJ2-2; 8 bases agree with TRBD1. Germline V gene lookup returns CDR1 SNHLY and CDR2 FYNNEI. V was clipped by 8 bases and J by 6 bases; unmatched bases: 5. CDR3 length equals 13 residues. The CDR3 loop is CASSRDRPGELFF. For the CDR3, the DNA is TGTGCCAGCTCGAGGGACAGGCCCGGGGAGCTGTTTTTT.

This chain uses TRBV7-3 with TRBJ1-2; TRBD1 matches at 12 bases. The CDR3 covers 17 residues. J gave up 7 bases and V 2 bases, and 11 bases lay outside the gene matches. Germline V gene sequence: CDR1 SGHTA, CDR2 FQGTGA. The CDR3 DNA reads as TGTGCCAGCAGCTTATCCGGGACAGGGGGCCTGGAGGGTGGCTACACCTTC. This codes for CASSLSGTGGLEGGYTF.

This chain uses TRBV5-6 with TRBJ2-3; D is ambiguous. Trimming removed 0 bases at V and 2 bases at J, with 10 bases between. The CDR3 has 15 amino acids. Germline CDR1 SGHDT, CDR2 YYEEEE. This chain's CDR3 is CASSLDGVYTDTQYF. The CDR3 DNA is TGTGCCAGCAGCTTGGATGGGGTATACACAGATACGCAGTATTTT.

In this sample, this clone turned up a few times. This rearrangement joins TRBV12-3 or TRBV12-4 to TRBJ1-2, with a possible D match to TRBD1 (5 bases). Trimming took off 3 bases at V and 8 bases at J, with 13 bases between the two ends. CDR3 length: 13 residues. Here the CDR3 DNA reads TGTGCCAGCAGTTTGAGGCAGGGCGGCGGCTACACCTTC. The encoded protein is CASSLRQGGGYTF.

The chain employs TRBV3-1 (or the pseudogene TRBV3-2) and TRBJ1-6; no clear D. Looked up from germline, CDR1 is LGHDT and CDR2 is YNNKEL (reference sequence). CDR3 length equals 13 residues. V was shortened by 4 bases and J by 6 bases, with 7 bases between the two germline ends. The DNA for the CDR3 is TGTGCCAGCAGCCCGGGTCTTAATTCACCCCTCCACTTT. It codes for CASSPGLNSPLHF.

The chain links TRBV27 to TRBJ2-1, with 11 nucleotides matching TRBD2. V shed 6 bases and J 0 bases; nucleotides not matched to a gene: 4. This CDR3 is built from 16 residues. In germline, CDR1 is MNHEY, CDR2 SMNVEV (reference sequence). The CDR3 DNA follows: TGTGCCAGCAGCCCGGGACTAGCGGTCTCCTACAATGAGCAGTTCTTC. It specifies CASSPGLAVSYNEQFF.

V and J are TRBV9 and TRBJ1-6; D gene unclear. The germline CDR1 and CDR2 sequences are SGDLS and YYNGEE. The CDR3 is made up of 16 amino acids. The V end was cut by 3 bases, the J end by 0 bases, with 10 bases between. The CDR3 DNA reads TGTGCCAGCAGCGCCGGACCGTCCTCCTATAATTCACCCCTCCACTTT. Its protein is CASSAGPSSYNSPLHF.